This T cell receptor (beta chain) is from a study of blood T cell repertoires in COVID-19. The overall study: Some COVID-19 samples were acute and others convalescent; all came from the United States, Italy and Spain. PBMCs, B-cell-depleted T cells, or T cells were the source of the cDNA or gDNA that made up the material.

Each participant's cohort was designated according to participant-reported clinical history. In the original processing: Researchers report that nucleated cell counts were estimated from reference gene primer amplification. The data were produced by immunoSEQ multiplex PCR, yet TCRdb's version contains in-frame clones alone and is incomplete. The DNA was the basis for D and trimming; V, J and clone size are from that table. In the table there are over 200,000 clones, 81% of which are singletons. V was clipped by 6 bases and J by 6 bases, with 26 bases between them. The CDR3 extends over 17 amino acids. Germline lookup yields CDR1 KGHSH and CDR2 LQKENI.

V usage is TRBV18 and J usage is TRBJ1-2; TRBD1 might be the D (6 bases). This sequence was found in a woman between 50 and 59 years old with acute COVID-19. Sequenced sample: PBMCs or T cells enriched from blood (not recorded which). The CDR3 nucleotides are TGTGCCAGCTCCCTCGTTATGGGGGGGCTGTGGGAAGATGGCTACACCTTC. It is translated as CASSLVMGGLWEDGYTF.